These 27 T cell receptor beta chains originate from one sample sequenced in a study of blood T cells in healthy people across ages. Together with a sample-barcoded 5' primer, a J-beta primer mix was included in a second PCR lasting roughly 7 to 11 cycles. Each CDR3 protein gets one entry after TCRdb re-called the 5' RACE reads with MiXCR. Found here are over 950,000 distinct CDR3 sequences, roughly two fifths of them singletons; the top ten hold under 15%. The specimen was blood. All receptors derive from a man aged 18 to 30 in good health.

The V gene is TRBV10-3, the J gene TRBJ2-7; no clear D gene. The CDR3 extends over 13 amino acids. Germline-derived CDR1 and CDR2 are ENHRY and SYGVKD. The germline V and J ends were trimmed by 5 bases and 1 base, with 9 bases remaining between them. In DNA form, the CDR3 reads TGTGCCATCAGTCCAGGCCTATCCTACGAGCAGTACTTC. Amino acids: CAISPGLSYEQYF.

The sample holds a few counts of this clonotype. This chain uses TRBV20-1 with TRBJ2-5; TRBD2 agrees at 8 bases. This CDR3 is 16 amino acids long. Germline values: CDR1 DFQATT, CDR2 SNEGSKA (reference sequence). Losses at the gene ends were 2 bases for V and 0 bases for J; bases not matched to a gene: 8. The CDR3 loop reads CSARQVASGYQETQYF. For the CDR3, the DNA is TGCAGTGCTAGACAGGTCGCTAGCGGGTACCAAGAGACCCAGTACTTC.

This chain links TRBV20-1 with TRBJ2-1; 8 nucleotides align to TRBD1. The CDR3 has 14 amino acids. Per germline, CDR1 DFQATT and CDR2 SNEGSKA (reference sequence). V gave up 3 bases and J gave up 7 bases; unmatched junction bases: 8. As DNA, the CDR3 is TGCAGTGCTAGTGGTGGGACAGGTGCGAATGAGCAGTTCTTC. Residues: CSASGGTGANEQFF.

The CDR3: CASSLSPGHSYEQFF. The CDR3 DNA reads TGCGCCAGCAGCTTATCACCGGGACACAGCTACGAGCAGTTCTTC. The rearrangement uses TRBV5-1 and TRBJ2-1, with a weak D call TRBD1 (6 bases). Germline assignment: CDR1 SGHRS and CDR2 YFSETQ. Trimming pared 2 bases from V and 10 bases from J, leaving 19 bases between. The CDR3 length is 15 residues. The variable domain in full, with the rest retrieved from reference TRBV5-1 and TRBJ2-1, is KAGVTQTPRYLIKTRGQQVTLSCSPISGHRSVSWYQQTPGQGLQFLFEYFSETQRNKGNFPGRFSGRQFSNSRSEMNVSTLELGDSALYLCASSLSPGHSYEQFFGPGTRLTVL.

This clonotype was recorded a few times. This chain links TRBV4-2 with TRBJ2-3; D remains unclear. With 0 bases removed from V and 2 bases from J, the gap between germline ends came to 12 bases. Per the germline V gene, CDR1 is LGHNA and CDR2 is YNFKEQ. CDR3 length equals 16 residues. The CDR3 region has the DNA TGTGCCAGCAGCCAAGATTACTCCGCGCTCACAGATACGCAGTATTTT. It translates to CASSQDYSALTDTQYF.

This clonotype has more than one count but fewer than ten. The gene calls are TRBV29-1 and TRBJ2-1, with D perhaps matching TRBD2 (5 bases). CDR1 and CDR2 (germline): SQVTM, ANQGSEA. The CDR3 runs to 15 residues. Trimming took off 6 bases at V and 0 bases at J, with 15 bases between the two ends. This CDR3 is CSVQEGPDSYNEQFF. Here the CDR3 DNA reads TGCAGCGTCCAAGAGGGTCCCGACTCCTACAATGAGCAGTTCTTC.

In this sample, this clonotype turned up a few times. This chain joins TRBV7-6 and TRBJ2-1, with a tentative D call TRBD2 (5 bases). Trimming cost V 5 bases and J 5 bases, with 10 bases left between them. The CDR3 length is 13 residues. Germline V gene data show CDR1 as SGHVS and CDR2 as FNYEAQ. The CDR3 is CASSRLLDNEQFF. The DNA for the CDR3 is TGTGCCAGCAGCCGACTACTGGACAATGAGCAGTTCTTC.

V is TRBV3-1 and J is TRBJ2-1; 11 bases are shared with TRBD1. With V trimmed by 4 bases and J by 7 bases, 3 bases remained unmatched. Germline V lookup: CDR1 LGHDT, CDR2 YNNKEL (reference sequence). The CDR3 has 14 residues. The CDR3 nucleotides are TGTGCCAGCAGCCTAGGACAGGGGGCGAATGAGCAGTTCTTC. Amino acids: CASSLGQGANEQFF.

This clonotype came up a few times. This sequence joins TRBV6-2 or TRBV6-3 and TRBJ2-1; D unclear. V was cut by 3 bases and J by 0 bases, with 9 bases left in between. The CDR3 has 15 residues. Looked up from germline, CDR1 is MNHEY and CDR2 is SVGEGT. The CDR3 is CASSYGRSSYNEQFF. In nucleotides, the CDR3 is TGTGCCAGCAGTTATGGCCGAAGCTCCTACAATGAGCAGTTCTTC.

The chain combines TRBV6-6 with TRBJ2-5; TRBD2 matches 8 bases. The CDR3 is 13 amino acids. Germline V gene lookup returns CDR1 MNHNY and CDR2 SVGAGI (reference sequence). V dropped 8 bases and J dropped 2; count of bases not matched to a gene: 4. CDR3 sequence reads: CASQAGVQETQYF. In DNA form, the CDR3 reads TGTGCCAGCCAAGCGGGGGTACAAGAGACCCAGTACTTC.

The genes are TRBV20-1 and TRBJ2-7; D is possibly TRBD2 (6 bases). The CDR3 has 14 amino acids. With 5 bases removed from V and 0 bases from J, the gap between germline ends came to 14 bases. CDR1 is DFQATT and CDR2 is SNEGSKA in the germline V gene (reference sequence). The DNA of the CDR3 is TGCAGTGCTCTCGGGAGTCGGAGCTCCTACGAGCAGTACTTC. Its protein product is CSALGSRSSYEQYF.

The chain carries TRBV20-1 and TRBJ2-2, with D possibly matching TRBD2 (5 bases). Germline CDR1 reads DFQATT; CDR2 reads SNEGSKA (reference sequence). The CDR3 spans 16 residues. Trimming shortened V by 2 bases and J by 1 base, and 14 bases separated the two germline ends. CDR3 in DNA: TGCAGTGCTAGATTGTCCCCAGGACTGAACACCGGGGAGCTGTTTTTT. Translating gives CSARLSPGLNTGELFF.

This clonotype occurred a few times. This chain links TRBV24-1 with TRBJ1-2; D call uncertain. Trimming removed 3 bases at V and 0 bases at J, with 13 bases between. The CDR3 runs 16 residues. The V gene's germline CDR1 is KGHDR and CDR2 SFDVKD. Written as DNA, the CDR3 is TGTGCCACCAGTGATCCGGACGGGAGCGCTAACTATGGCTACACCTTC. Translation: CATSDPDGSANYGYTF.

This chain links TRBV20-1 with TRBJ1-1; perhaps TRBD1 as D (5 bases). Trimming stripped 4 bases from V and 6 bases from J, with 12 bases between. Germline V gene data show CDR1 as DFQATT and CDR2 as SNEGSKA (reference sequence). The CDR3 has 12 residues. The CDR3 DNA reads TGCAGTGCTAAGGACCGGGACGCTGAAGCTTTCTTT. Protein sequence: CSAKDRDAEAFF.

The chain uses TRBV12-3 or TRBV12-4 and TRBJ2-3, with 8 bases lining up with TRBD1. The CDR3 is made up of 16 amino acids. The junction had 9 bases not matched to a gene; V was cut back by 1 base and J by 6 bases. The CDR3 DNA reads TGTGCCAGCAGTTTAGTACGGGACAGGCACACGGATACGCAGTATTTT. Amino acids: CASSLVRDRHTDTQYF.

The rearrangement uses TRBV5-1 and TRBJ1-4, with no clear D. The germline V gene has CDR1 SGHRS and CDR2 YFSETQ. The CDR3 has 15 amino acids. V was trimmed by 0 bases and J by 8 bases, leaving 14 bases between them. The CDR3 DNA sequence: TGCGCCAGCAGCTTGGTCCAGCGACGGAGGGAAAAACTGTTTTTT. This gives the protein CASSLVQRRREKLFF.

The chain couples TRBV6-1 to TRBJ2-7; no reliable D call. Germline V CDR1 and CDR2: MNHNS, SASEGT. The CDR3 runs 15 residues. V was trimmed by 4 bases and J by 0 bases, leaving 13 bases between them. CDR3 in amino acids: CASSVTGGYSYEQYF. CDR3 coding DNA: TGTGCCAGCAGTGTCACGGGCGGATACTCCTACGAGCAGTACTTC.

This clonotype was seen at least ten times. This chain connects TRBV27 to TRBJ2-6; D call uncertain. Germline-derived CDR1 and CDR2 are MNHEY and SMNVEV (reference sequence). V was pared by 11 bases and J by 1 base, with 9 bases between. This CDR3 region has 13 residues. The CDR3: CAARKSGANVLTF. The CDR3 nucleotides read TGTGCCGCGAGGAAATCTGGGGCCAACGTCCTGACTTTC.

The chain employs TRBV4-1 and TRBJ2-1; D is perhaps TRBD2 (5 bases). Germline CDR1 and CDR2: MGHRA and YSYEKL. This CDR3 region has 13 residues. V shed 3 bases and J shed 6 bases, with 9 bases lying between them. CDR3: CASSQYTSNEQFF. In nucleotides, the CDR3 is TGCGCCAGCAGCCAGTATACTAGCAATGAGCAGTTCTTC.

The chain recombines TRBV10-3 with TRBJ2-7; 7 positions agree with TRBD2. V shed 7 bases and J 3 bases; nucleotides not matched to a gene: 12. The CDR3 extends over 15 amino acids. In germline, CDR1 is ENHRY, CDR2 SYGVKD. In nucleotides, the CDR3 is TGTGCCATCACCCGAGCTACAGCGGGGAACTACGAGCAGTACTTC. Its translation: CAITRATAGNYEQYF.

This clonotype has a handful of counts. The CDR3 region is CASSLTQGNQPQHF. CDR3 sequence (DNA): TGTGCCAGCAGTTTAACCCAGGGCAATCAGCCCCAGCATTTT. The chain employs TRBV12-3 or TRBV12-4 and TRBJ1-5, with D unclear. The V gene lost 2 bases and the J gene lost 2 bases, with 7 bases spanning the gap. The CDR3 loop spans 14 amino acids.

This clonotype was detected a few times. This chain joins TRBV10-3 and TRBJ2-3; possible D gene TRBD2, 6 bases. The CDR3 loop spans 16 amino acids. V dropped 6 bases and J dropped 2 bases, with 18 bases sitting between them. CDR1 ENHRY and CDR2 SYGVKD come from the germline V gene. This chain's CDR3 is CAISGETGESTDTQYF. CDR3 nucleotides: TGTGCCATCAGCGGAGAAACGGGGGAGTCCACAGATACGCAGTATTTT.

This clonotype appeared once. V usage is TRBV28 and J usage is TRBJ2-5; no clear D gene. The CDR3 totals 14 residues. Germline V gene lookup returns CDR1 MDHEN and CDR2 SYDVKM. V was pared by 9 bases and J by 5 bases, with 19 bases between. As DNA, the CDR3 is TGTGCCAGTTTTAAGGGCGATACCCGGGAGACCCAGTACTTC. Residues: CASFKGDTRETQYF.

With respect to this clonotype: A much larger clone lies a single base off, so this may be a read error. V is TRBV20-1 and J is TRBJ2-1, with D perhaps given as TRBD1 or TRBD2 (6 bases each). The last part of the DNA fits TRBJ2-7 better; the J call may be wrong. Germline CDR1 DFQATT, CDR2 SNEGSKA (reference sequence). The CDR3 is made up of 12 amino acids. Written as DNA, the CDR3 is TGCAGTGCTAGCGGGGGCCACAATGAGCAGTACTTC. Its translation is CSASGGHNEQYF.

This clonotype was seen ten or more times. The chain couples TRBV12-3 or TRBV12-4 to TRBJ1-1; D ambiguous. Deletions cut 5 bases from V and 1 base from J, with 11 bases between. The length of the CDR3 is 14 residues. DNA for the CDR3: TGTGCCAGCAGTCGTACAGATACGAACACTGAAGCTTTCTTT. It is translated as CASSRTDTNTEAFF.

This clonotype has just a few counts. This chain connects TRBV12-3 or TRBV12-4 to TRBJ2-3; a weak D match, TRBD1 (5 bases). The CDR3 sequence is 15 residues long. The ends were cut back, 4 bases at V and 4 bases at J, with 15 bases in the middle. DNA for the CDR3: TGTGCCAGCAGTTCATGGCAGGGTCTTGCAGATACGCAGTATTTT. It specifies CASSSWQGLADTQYF.

The chain carries TRBV5-1 and TRBJ2-3; the match to TRBD1 covers 9 bases. The CDR3 loop spans 16 amino acids. The germline V gene encodes CDR1 SGHRS and CDR2 YFSETQ. The V segment lost 5 bases and the J segment 2 bases; nucleotides outside the gene matches: 9. CDR3 protein: CASSRAGTGNTDTQYF. In nucleotides, the CDR3 is TGCGCCAGCAGTAGAGCCGGGACAGGGAACACAGATACGCAGTATTTT.